In its sample, the clone carrying this T cell receptor beta chain was seen once. What it binds is unknown. This entry is derived from a study of T cell responses to AZD1222 COVID-19 vaccine. Pooled together were second doses at about 4 or about 12 weeks. The V end was cut by 5 bases, the J end by 0 bases, with 10 bases between. This CDR3 has 14 residues. Germline V gene data show CDR1 as SNHLY and CDR2 as FYNNEI. Study observations and caveats: Donor demographics were predominantly white British with a female majority; clonal diversity may be underestimated.

Some clones are missing from TCRdb's copy, which holds only in-frame ones; the method was immunoSEQ multiplex PCR. The repertoire holds roughly 120,000 clones, with 80% to 95% as singletons. The sequence was collected from an adult who received the AZD1222 COVID-19 vaccine. The gene calls are TRBV2 and TRBJ1-2; D perhaps matches TRBD1 (5 bases). The sample here was peripheral blood, taken 28 days after the second AZD1222 dose. In DNA form, the CDR3 reads TGTGCCAGCAGTACCGGGACGGCTAACTATGGCTACACCTTC. The encoded protein is CASSTGTANYGYTF.